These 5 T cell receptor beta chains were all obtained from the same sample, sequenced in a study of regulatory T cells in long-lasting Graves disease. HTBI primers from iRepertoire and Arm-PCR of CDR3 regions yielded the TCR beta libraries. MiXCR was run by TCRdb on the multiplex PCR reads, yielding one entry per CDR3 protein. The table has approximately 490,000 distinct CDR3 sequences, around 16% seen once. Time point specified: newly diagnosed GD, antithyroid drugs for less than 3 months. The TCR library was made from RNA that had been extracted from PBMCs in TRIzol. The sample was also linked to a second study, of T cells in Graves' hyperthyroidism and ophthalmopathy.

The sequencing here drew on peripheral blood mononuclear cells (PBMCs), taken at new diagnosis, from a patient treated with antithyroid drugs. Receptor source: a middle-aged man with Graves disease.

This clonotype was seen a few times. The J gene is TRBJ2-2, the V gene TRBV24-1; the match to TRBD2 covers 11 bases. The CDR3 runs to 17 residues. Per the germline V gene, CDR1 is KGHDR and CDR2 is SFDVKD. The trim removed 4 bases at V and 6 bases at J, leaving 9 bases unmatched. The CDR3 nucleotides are TGTGCCACCAGTGACCAAGGGACTAGCGGCCCCTCCGGGGAGCTGTTTTTT. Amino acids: CATSDQGTSGPSGELFF.

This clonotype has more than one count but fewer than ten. CDR3 in DNA: TGTGCCAGCAGCCCCCGTGGCAGCGGCCAGGGGCATGAGCAGTTCTTC. Translated: CASSPRGSGQGHEQFF. This chain links TRBV9 with TRBJ2-1; D possibly corresponds to TRBD1 (6 bases). Germline CDR1 reads SGDLS; CDR2 reads YYNGEE. This CDR3 is 16 amino acids long. The germline V and J ends were trimmed by 4 bases and 8 bases, with 22 bases remaining between them. Filled out from reference TRBV9 and TRBJ2-1, the complete variable domain reads DSGVTQTPKHLITATGQRVTLRCSPRSGDLSVYWYQQSLDQGLQFLIQYYNGEERAKGNILERFSAQQFPDLHSELNLSSLELGDSALYFCASSPRGSGQGHEQFFGPGTRLTVL.

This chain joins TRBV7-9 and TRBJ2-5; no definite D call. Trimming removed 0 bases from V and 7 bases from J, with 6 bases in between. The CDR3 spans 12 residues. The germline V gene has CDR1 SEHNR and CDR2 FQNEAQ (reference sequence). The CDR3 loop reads CASSLAQVTQYF. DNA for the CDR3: TGTGCCAGCAGCTTAGCGCAGGTGACCCAGTACTTC.

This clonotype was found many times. CDR3 residues: CASSYLFGGAHEQYF. The CDR3 region has the DNA TGTGCCAGCAGTTACTTATTCGGGGGAGCCCACGAGCAGTACTTC. The chain has TRBV6-5 and TRBJ2-7, with D perhaps TRBD2 (6 bases). Germline V lookup: CDR1 MNHEY, CDR2 SVGAGI. This CDR3 spans 15 amino acids. V lost 1 base to trimming and J lost 5 bases, with 15 bases between them.

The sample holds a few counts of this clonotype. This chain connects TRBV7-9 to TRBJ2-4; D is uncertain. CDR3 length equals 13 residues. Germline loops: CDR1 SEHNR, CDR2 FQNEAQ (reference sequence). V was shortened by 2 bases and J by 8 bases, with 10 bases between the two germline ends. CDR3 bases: TGTGCCAGCAGCTTATTGATAAGGGACATTCAGTACTTC. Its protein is CASSLLIRDIQYF.